This TCR beta chain is from a study of CD8+CD57+ T cells in acquired aplastic anemia. Study overall: The study obtained an average of roughly 3 ug of DNA from sorted CD4+ and CD8+ cells. Study results and caveats: Overlap between patients and controls comprised twenty-nine CD8+ CDR3 sequences.

This clonotype occurred a few times. The antigen is undetermined. Trimming removed 2 bases from V and 1 base from J, with 19 bases in between. The CDR3 has 17 amino acids. Germline values: CDR1 SGHRS, CDR2 YFSETQ. It was genomic DNA that served as the template for profiling TCR beta VDJ and CDR3. TCRdb recomputed calls from the reads with MiXCR, one row per CDR3 protein. This table holds some 200,000 distinct CDR3 sequences, 30% to 35% found once. The rearrangement joins TRBV5-1 to TRBJ2-7; D not certain. Sequences were obtained from sorted CD4+, CD8+, or CD8+CD57+ T cells (not recorded which) from PBMCs. The sequence was collected from a human donor in good health, serving as a control. CDR3 amino acids: CASSFNPSAGNSYEQYF. DNA of the CDR3: TGCGCCAGCAGCTTCAACCCTTCGGCAGGAAATTCCTACGAGCAGTACTTC.